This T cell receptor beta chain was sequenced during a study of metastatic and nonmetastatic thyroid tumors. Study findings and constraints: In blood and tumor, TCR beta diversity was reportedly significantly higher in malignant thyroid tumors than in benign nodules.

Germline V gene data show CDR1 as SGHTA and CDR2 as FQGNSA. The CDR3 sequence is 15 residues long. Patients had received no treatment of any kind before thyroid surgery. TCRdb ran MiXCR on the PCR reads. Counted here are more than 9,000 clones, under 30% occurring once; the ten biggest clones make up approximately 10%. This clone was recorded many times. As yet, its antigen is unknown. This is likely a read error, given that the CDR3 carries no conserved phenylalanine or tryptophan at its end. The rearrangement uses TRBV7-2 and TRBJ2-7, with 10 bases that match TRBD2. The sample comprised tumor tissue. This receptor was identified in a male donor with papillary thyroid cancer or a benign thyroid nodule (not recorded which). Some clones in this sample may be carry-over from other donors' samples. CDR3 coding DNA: TGTGCCTGCAGCCCACGTCTAGCGGGGGCCTACGAGCAGTACCTC. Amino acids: CACSPRLAGAYEQYL.